Listed below are T cell receptor beta chains from one sample, sequenced in a study of CD8 T cells in ankylosing spondylitis. TCRdb called the 5' RACE reads again in MiXCR, with one record for every CDR3 protein. The profile shows about 130,000 distinct CDR3 sequences, around 6.6% of them singletons. Source material: blood, either unsorted or a sorted T cell fraction (not recorded which). The origin of the receptors is a female donor with ankylosing spondylitis or in good health (not recorded which). Each CDR3 is given with its conserved first and last residue. The order of the fields is V gene, J gene, D gene, clone size, CDR3 protein. A D gene is named only where the DNA matches it firmly. The listing skips clone size in some rows; elsewhere it reads once, few, many or a size class.

TRBV9	TRBJ2-2	TRBD2	many	CASRHSGTSDTGELFF
TRBV2	TRBJ1-1	.	many	CASSFRRDTEAFF
TRBV6-1	TRBJ2-5	.	many	CASGIGGNQETQYF
TRBV19	TRBJ2-3	.	.	CASLRGADPRGDTQYF
TRBV10-3	TRBJ1-1	.	few	CAISEDSMNTEAFF
TRBV24-1	TRBJ2-3	.	many	CATSEMTQYF
TRBV25-1	TRBJ1-1	.	medium-sized	CASSAQGNTEAFF
TRBV12-3/TRBV12-4	TRBJ1-5	.	many	CASRLFGERNQPQHF
TRBV7-2	TRBJ2-3	.	.	CASSWSAGPDTQYF
TRBV28	TRBJ2-5	TRBD1	many	CASSLPTGVQETQYF
TRBV19	TRBJ2-7	TRBD2	many	CASSAAGGIHEQYF
TRBV4-2	TRBJ2-3	TRBD2	many	CASSQDRRSGGASTDTQYF
TRBV6-5	TRBJ2-1	.	many	CASSRGSDRLIF
TRBV28	TRBJ2-7	.	many	CASSFLSGTGSYEQYF
TRBV7-3	TRBJ1-6	.	many	CASSLTGGTYNSPLHF
TRBV6-5	TRBJ2-5	.	few	CASSYSSPGRETQYF
TRBV5-1	TRBJ1-4	TRBD1	many	CASSHRGTGAMGREKLFF
TRBV7-3	TRBJ2-2	TRBD2	many	CASSLVAGGPGGDGELFF
TRBV2	TRBJ1-1	.	many	CASSESGGGTEAFF
TRBV5-1	TRBJ2-5	.	many	CASSLGLIELLGETQYF